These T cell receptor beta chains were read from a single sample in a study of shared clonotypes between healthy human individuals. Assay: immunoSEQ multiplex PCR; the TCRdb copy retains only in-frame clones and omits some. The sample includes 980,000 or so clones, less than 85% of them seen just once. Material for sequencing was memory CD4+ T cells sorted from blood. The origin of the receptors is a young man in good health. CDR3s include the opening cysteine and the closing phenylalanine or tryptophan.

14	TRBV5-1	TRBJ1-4	CASSQQTTNEKLFF
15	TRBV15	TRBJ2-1	CATSRFSGGDNEQFF
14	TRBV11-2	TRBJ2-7	CASSLPPGGREQYF
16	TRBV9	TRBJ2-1	CASSVPGSGGINEQFF
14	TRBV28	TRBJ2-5	CASSLVPFQETQYF
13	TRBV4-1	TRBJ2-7	CASSPDPAYEQYF
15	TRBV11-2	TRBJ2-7	CASSPTSGETYEQYF
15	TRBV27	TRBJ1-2	CASTNLPGSAYGYTF
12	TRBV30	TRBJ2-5	CAWSPPFETQYF
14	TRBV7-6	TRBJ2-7	CASSASSTHVEQYF
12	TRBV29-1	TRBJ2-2	CSGGQSTGELFF
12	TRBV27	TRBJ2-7	CASSFLHYEQYF
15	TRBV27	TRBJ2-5	CASSSLAGAQETQYF
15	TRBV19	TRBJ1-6	CASSIQGSLNSPLHF
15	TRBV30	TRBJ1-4	CACIHAGPGNEKLFF
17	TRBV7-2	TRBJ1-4	CASSLESWARSDEKLFF
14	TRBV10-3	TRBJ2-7	CATTGQGALYEQYF
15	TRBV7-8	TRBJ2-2	CASSKRTGSTGELFF
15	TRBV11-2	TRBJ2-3	CASSFLRLDTDTQYF
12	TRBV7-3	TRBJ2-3	CASSHDRDTQYF
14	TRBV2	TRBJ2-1	CASKRVTFGNEQFF
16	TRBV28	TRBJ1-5	CASSVDRGQINQPQHF
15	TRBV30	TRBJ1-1	CAWSLTGGKNTEAFF
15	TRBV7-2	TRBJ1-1	CASSLARGMNTEAFF
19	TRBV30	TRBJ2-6	CAWSGPRTGSVSGANVLTF
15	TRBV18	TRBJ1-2	CASSPGQGFYYGYTF
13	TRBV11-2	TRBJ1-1	CASSLQPNTEAFF
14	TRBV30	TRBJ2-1	CAWRTSGRWNEQFF
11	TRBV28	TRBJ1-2	CASSLGLRYTF
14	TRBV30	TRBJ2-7	CAWSLGQGSYEQYF
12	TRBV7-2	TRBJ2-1	CASSLLGFEQFF
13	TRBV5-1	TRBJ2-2	CASSEPATGELFF
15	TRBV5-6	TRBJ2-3	CASSLFQGGTDTQYF
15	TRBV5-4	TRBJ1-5	CASSLQGGASQPQHF
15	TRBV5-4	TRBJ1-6	CASSLGDSQNSPLHF
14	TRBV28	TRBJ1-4	CASTPGRLREKLFF
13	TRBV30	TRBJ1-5	CAWSYQSNQPQHF
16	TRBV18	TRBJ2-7	CASSPPQGLALYEQYF
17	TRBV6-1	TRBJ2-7	CASSERLAGSIFYEQYF
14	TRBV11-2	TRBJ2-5	CASSRQGSKETQYF
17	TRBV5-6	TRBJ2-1	CASSLGLAGVGYNEQFF
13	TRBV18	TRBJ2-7	CASSPGNTYEQYF
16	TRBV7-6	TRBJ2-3	CASSLDAGGNTDTQYF
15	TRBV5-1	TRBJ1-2	CASSLAGSSYSGYTF
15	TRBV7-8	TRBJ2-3	CASSFNPGAGDTQYF
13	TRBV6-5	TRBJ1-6	CASRLGQNSPLHF
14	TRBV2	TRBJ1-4	CASSRGVTNEKLFF
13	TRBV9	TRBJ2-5	CASSLGLEETQYF
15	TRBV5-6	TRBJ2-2	CASSLVGWSTGELFF